The 5 T cell receptor beta chains below all came from one sample that was sequenced in a study of technical replicates of blood from a few donors (dated by TCRdb to 2017 to 2019). The library was built by means of the immunoSEQ multiplex PCR assay. TCRdb mirrors the immuneACCESS table, restricted to in-frame sequences. Some clones are absent from its copies; in checked studies, under half trace to an unresolved V gene, and the reason for the others is unknown. The sample table contains fewer than 90,000 clones; only one count was recorded for 94% of them. Together, the top ten hold 0.39% of the sample. The sample comprised T cells isolated from PBMCs. The receptors derive from a human donor in good health.

This chain connects TRBV10-2 to TRBJ2-5, with 7 bases aligning to TRBD1. Germline loops: CDR1 WSHSY, CDR2 SAAADI. V gave up 4 bases and J gave up 4 bases; unmatched junction bases: 0. The CDR3 totals 12 residues. The CDR3 sequence: CASSGQGETQYF. DNA of the CDR3: TGCGCCAGCAGTGGACAGGGAGAGACCCAGTACTTC.

This rearrangement joins TRBV6-6 to TRBJ2-1; 11 nucleotides agree with TRBD1. Trimming took 7 bases from V and 5 from J; bases not matched to a gene: 7. Germline CDR1 is MNHNY and CDR2 is SVGAGI (reference sequence). This CDR3 has 15 residues. The CDR3 DNA follows: TGTGCCAGCACCGGCGGGACAGGGGGAAACAATGAGCAGTTCTTC. This sequence encodes CASTGGTGGNNEQFF.

V gene TRBV9 combines with J gene TRBJ1-4; 7 bases agree with TRBD1. V lost 2 bases, J lost 8 bases, and 18 bases stayed unmatched. The CDR3 sequence is 18 residues long. The germline V gene encodes CDR1 SGDLS and CDR2 YYNGEE. DNA for the CDR3: TGTGCCAGCAGCGTGGAAGCACCCACAGGGGCTGGGAGAGAAAAACTGTTTTTT. Translation: CASSVEAPTGAGREKLFF. Based on the CDR3 plus reference TRBV9 and TRBJ1-4, the full variable domain is DSGVTQTPKHLITATGQRVTLRCSPRSGDLSVYWYQQSLDQGLQFLIQYYNGEERAKGNILERFSAQQFPDLHSELNLSSLELGDSALYFCASSVEAPTGAGREKLFFGSGTQLSVL.

The genes are TRBV27 and TRBJ1-2, with D hard to call. The ends were cut back, 3 bases at V and 2 bases at J, with 7 bases in the middle. Germline lookup yields CDR1 MNHEY and CDR2 SMNVEV (reference sequence). The CDR3 consists of 13 residues. CDR3 nucleotide sequence: TGTGCCAGCAGTTTGGAGAGGAACTATGGCTACACCTTC. This sequence encodes CASSLERNYGYTF.

V and J are TRBV9 and TRBJ2-3, with 14 positions matching TRBD2. V shed 0 bases and J 7 bases; nucleotides not matched to a gene: 7. The CDR3 length is 17 residues. Germline CDR1 is SGDLS and CDR2 is YYNGEE. CDR3 in amino acids: CASSVGGTSGSRNTQYF. The CDR3 nucleotides are TGTGCCAGCAGCGTAGGCGGGACTAGCGGGAGTAGGAATACGCAGTATTTT.